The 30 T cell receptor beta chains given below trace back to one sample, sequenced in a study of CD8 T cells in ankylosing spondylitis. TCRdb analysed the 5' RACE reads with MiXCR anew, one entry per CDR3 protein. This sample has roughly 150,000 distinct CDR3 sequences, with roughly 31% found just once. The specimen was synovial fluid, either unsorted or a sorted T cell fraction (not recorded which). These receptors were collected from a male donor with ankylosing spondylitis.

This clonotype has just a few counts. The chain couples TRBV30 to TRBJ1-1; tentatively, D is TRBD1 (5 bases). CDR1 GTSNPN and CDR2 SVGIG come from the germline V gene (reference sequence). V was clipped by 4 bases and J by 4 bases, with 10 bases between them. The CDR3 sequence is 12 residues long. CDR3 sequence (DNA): TGTGCCTGGAACACCGGGGGCACTGAAGCTTTCTTT. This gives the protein CAWNTGGTEAFF.

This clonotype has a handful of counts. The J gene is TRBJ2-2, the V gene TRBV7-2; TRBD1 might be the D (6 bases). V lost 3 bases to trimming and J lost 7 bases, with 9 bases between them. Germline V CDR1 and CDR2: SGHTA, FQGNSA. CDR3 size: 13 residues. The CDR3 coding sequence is TGTGCCAGCAGCTTGCAGGGGAACGGGGAGCTGTTTTTT. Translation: CASSLQGNGELFF. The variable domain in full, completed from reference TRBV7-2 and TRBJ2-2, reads GAGVSQSPSNKVTEKGKDVELRCDPISGHTALYWYRQSLGQGLEFLIYFQGNSAPDKSGLPSDRFSAERTGGSVSTLTIQRTQQEDSAVYLCASSLQGNGELFFGEGSRLTVL.

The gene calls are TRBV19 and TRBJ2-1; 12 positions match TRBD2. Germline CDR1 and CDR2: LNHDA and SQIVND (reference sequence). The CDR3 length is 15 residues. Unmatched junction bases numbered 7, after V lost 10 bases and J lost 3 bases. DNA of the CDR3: TGTGCCACCAAACGACTAGCGGGGGACTACAATGAGCAGTTCTTC. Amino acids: CATKRLAGDYNEQFF. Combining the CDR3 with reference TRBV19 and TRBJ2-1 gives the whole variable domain DGGITQSPKYLFRKEGQNVTLSCEQNLNHDAMYWYRQDPGQGLRLIYYSQIVNDFQKGDIAEGYSVSREKKESFPLTVTSAQKNPTAFYLCATKRLAGDYNEQFFGPGTRLTVL.

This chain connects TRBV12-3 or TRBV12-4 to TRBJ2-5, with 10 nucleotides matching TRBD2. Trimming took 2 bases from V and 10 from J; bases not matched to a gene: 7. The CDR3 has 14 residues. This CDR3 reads CASSLSGGAAGQYF. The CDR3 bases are TGTGCCAGCAGTTTAAGCGGGGGGGCCGCGGGCCAGTACTTC.

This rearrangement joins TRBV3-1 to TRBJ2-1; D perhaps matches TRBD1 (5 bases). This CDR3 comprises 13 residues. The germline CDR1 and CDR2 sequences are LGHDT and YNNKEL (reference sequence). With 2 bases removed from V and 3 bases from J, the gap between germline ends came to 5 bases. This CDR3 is CASSQRGYNEQFF. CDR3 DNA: TGTGCCAGCAGCCAAAGGGGCTACAATGAGCAGTTCTTC.

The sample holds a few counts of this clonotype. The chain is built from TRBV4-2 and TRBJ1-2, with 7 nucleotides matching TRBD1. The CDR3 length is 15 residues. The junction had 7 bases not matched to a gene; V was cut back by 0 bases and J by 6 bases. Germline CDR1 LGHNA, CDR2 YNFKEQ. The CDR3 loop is CASSQEGQRLDGYTF. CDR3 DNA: TGTGCCAGCAGCCAAGAGGGACAGCGCTTGGATGGCTACACCTTC.

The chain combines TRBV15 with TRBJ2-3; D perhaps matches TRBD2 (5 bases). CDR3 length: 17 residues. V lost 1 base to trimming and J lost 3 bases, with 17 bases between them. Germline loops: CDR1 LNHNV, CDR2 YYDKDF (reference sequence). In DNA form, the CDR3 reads TGTGCCACCAGCAGAGTTCTTACGGGAATGGGGACAGATACGCAGTATTTT. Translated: CATSRVLTGMGTDTQYF.

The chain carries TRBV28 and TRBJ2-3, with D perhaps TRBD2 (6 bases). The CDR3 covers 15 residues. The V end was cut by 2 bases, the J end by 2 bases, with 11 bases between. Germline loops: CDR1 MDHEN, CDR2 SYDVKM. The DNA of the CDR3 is TGTGCCAGCAGTTTAATGGCGGGAAACACAGATACGCAGTATTTT. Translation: CASSLMAGNTDTQYF.

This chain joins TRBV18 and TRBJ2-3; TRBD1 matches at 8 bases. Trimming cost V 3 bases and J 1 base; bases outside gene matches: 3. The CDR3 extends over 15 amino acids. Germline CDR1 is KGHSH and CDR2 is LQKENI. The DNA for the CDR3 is TGTGCCAGCTCACCCAGGGGGCGCGGCACAGATACGCAGTATTTT. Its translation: CASSPRGRGTDTQYF.

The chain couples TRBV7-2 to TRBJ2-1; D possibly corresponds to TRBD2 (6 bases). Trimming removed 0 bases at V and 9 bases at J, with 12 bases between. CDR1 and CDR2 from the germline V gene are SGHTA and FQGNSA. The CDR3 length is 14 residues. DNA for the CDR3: TGTGCCAGCAGCTTAGCGATGCGGGGTCTTGAGCAGTTCTTC. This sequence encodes CASSLAMRGLEQFF.

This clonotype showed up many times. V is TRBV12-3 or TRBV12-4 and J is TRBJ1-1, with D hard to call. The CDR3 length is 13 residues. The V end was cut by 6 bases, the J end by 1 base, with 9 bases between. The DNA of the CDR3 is TGTGCCAGCAGCTTAACGGGGAACACTGAAGCTTTCTTT. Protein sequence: CASSLTGNTEAFF.

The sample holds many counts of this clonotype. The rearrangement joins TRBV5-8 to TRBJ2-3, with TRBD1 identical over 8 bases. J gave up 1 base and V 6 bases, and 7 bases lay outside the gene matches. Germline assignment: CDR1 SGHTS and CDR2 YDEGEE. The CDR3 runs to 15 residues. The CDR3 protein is CASIPPDRGTDTQYF. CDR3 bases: TGTGCCAGCATCCCCCCGGACAGGGGCACAGATACGCAGTATTTT.

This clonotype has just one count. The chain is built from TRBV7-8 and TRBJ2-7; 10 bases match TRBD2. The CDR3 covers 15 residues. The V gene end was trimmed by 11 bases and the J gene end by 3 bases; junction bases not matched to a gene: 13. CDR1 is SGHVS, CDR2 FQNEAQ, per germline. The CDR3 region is CALPPRGTSDYEQYF. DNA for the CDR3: TGTGCCCTACCCCCCCGAGGGACTAGCGACTACGAGCAGTACTTC.

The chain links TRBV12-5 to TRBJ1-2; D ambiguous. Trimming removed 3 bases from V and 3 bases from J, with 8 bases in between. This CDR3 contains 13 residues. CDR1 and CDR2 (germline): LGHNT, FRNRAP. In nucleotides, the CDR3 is TGTGCTAGTGGTTTATCGGAGCACTATGGCTACACCTTC. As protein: CASGLSEHYGYTF.

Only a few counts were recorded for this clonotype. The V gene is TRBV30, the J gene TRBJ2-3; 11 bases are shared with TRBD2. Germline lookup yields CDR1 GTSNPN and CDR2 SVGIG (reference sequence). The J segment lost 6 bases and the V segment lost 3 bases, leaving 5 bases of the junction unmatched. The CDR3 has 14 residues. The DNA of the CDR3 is TGTGCCTGGAGACTAGCGGGGGCCCGGGATACGCAGTATTTT. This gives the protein CAWRLAGARDTQYF.

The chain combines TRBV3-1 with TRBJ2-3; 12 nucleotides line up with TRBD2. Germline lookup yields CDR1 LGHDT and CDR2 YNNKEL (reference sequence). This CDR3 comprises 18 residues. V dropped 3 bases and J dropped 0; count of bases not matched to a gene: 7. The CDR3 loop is CASSHSPSGGASTDTQYF. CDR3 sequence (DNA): TGTGCCAGCAGCCATAGTCCTAGCGGGGGGGCGAGCACAGATACGCAGTATTTT.

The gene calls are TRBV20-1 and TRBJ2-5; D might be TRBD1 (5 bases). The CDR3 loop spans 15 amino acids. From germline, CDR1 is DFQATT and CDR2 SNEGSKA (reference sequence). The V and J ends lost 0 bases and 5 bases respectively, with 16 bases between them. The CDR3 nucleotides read TGCAGTGCTAGAGACGTCGCCCTGGGGCGTGAGACCCAGTACTTC. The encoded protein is CSARDVALGRETQYF.

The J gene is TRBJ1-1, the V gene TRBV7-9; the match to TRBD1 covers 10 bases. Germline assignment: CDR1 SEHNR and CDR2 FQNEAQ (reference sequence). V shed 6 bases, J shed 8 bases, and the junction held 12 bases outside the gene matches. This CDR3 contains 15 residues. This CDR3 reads CASRNAFGDRGEAFF. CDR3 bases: TGTGCCAGCAGAAACGCGTTCGGGGACAGGGGCGAAGCTTTCTTT.

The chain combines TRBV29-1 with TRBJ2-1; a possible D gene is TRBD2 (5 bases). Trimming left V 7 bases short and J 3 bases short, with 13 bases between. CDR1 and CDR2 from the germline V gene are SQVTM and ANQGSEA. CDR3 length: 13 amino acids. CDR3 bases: TGCAGCGGTCAAGAGGGCCTCTACAATGAGCAGTTCTTC. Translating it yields CSGQEGLYNEQFF.

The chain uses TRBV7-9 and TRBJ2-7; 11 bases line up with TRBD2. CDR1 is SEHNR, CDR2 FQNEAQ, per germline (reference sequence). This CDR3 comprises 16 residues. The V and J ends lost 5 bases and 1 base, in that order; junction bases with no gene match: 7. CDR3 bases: TGTGCCAGCAGCCTAAAGGGACTAGCGGAATCCTACGAGCAGTACTTC. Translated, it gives CASSLKGLAESYEQYF.

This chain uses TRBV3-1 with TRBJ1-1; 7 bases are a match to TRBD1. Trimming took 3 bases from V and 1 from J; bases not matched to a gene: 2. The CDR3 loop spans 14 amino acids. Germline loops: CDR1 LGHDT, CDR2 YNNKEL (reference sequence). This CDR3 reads CASSHRDRNTEAFF. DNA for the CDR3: TGTGCCAGCAGCCATCGGGACAGGAACACTGAAGCTTTCTTT.

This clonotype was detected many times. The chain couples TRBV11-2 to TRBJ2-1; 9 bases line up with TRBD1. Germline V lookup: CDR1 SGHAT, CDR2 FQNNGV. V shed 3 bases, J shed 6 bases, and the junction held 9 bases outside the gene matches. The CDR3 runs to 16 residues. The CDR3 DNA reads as TGTGCCAGCAGCTTGACCTCGGGACAGGGAGTCAATGAGCAGTTCTTC. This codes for CASSLTSGQGVNEQFF.

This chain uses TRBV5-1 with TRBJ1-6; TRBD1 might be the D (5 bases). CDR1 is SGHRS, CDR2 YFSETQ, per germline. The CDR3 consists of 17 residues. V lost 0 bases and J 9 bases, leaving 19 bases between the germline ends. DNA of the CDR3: TGCGCCAGCAGCTTGGGCAGAGGCGGGCAGGGCGGTTCACCCCTCCACTTT. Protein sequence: CASSLGRGGQGGSPLHF.

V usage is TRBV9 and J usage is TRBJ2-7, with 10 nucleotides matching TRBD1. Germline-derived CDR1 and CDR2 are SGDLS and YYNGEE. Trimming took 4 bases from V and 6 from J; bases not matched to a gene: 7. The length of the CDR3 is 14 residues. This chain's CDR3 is CASSPRQGAGEQYF. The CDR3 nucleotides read TGTGCCAGCAGCCCTCGACAGGGGGCAGGCGAGCAGTACTTC.

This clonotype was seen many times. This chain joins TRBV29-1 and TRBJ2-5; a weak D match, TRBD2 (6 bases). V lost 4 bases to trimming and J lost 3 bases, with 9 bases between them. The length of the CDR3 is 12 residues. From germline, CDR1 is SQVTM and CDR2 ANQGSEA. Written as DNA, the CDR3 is TGCAGCGTTGGTGGCGGGAAAGAGACCCAGTACTTC. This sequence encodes CSVGGGKETQYF. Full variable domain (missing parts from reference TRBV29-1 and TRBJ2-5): SAVISQKPSRDICQRGTSLTIQCQVDSQVTMMFWYRQQPGQSLTLIATANQGSEATYESGFVIDKFPISRPNLTFSTLTVSNMSPEDSSIYLCSVGGGKETQYFGPGTRLLVL.

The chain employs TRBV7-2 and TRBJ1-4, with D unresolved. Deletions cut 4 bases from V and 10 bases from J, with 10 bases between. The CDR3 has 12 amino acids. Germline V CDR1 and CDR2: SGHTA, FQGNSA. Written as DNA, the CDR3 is TGTGCCAGCAGCTCCGCCCTCGGAAAACTGTTTTTT. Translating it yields CASSSALGKLFF.

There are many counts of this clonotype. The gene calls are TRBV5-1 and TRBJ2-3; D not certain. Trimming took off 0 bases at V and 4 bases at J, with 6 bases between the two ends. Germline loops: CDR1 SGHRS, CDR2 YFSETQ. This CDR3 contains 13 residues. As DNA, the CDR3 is TGCGCCAGCAGCTTGGATACGCCAGATACGCAGTATTTT. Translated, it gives CASSLDTPDTQYF.

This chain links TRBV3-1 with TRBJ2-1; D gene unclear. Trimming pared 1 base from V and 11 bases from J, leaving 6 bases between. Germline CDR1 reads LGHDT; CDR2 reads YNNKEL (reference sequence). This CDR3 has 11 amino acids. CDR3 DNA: TGTGCCAGCAGCCAAGGGGGAAAGCAGTTCTTC. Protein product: CASSQGGKQFF.

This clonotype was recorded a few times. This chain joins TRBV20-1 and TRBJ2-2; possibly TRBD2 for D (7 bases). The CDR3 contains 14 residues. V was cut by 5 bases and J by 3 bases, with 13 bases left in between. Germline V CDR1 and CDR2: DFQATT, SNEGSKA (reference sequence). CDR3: CSAGGGAYTGELFF. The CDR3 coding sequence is TGCAGTGCTGGTGGGGGGGCTTACACCGGGGAGCTGTTTTTT.

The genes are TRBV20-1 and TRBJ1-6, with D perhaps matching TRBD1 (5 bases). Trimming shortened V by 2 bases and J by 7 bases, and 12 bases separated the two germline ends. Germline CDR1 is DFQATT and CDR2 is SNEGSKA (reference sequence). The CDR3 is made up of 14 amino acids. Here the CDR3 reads CSARYGQNNSPLHF. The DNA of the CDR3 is TGCAGTGCTAGATATGGACAAAACAATTCACCCCTCCACTTT.